A single sample gave rise to the 17 T cell receptor beta chains below, sequenced in a study of glioma-infiltrating T cells after dendritic cell vaccination. TCRdb's copy holds only in-frame clones and misses some; the assay was immunoSEQ multiplex PCR. Here the sample spans 85,000 to 110,000 clones, 80% to 90% being singletons. Sample: blood, taken before dendritic cell vaccination. The receptor set was obtained from a human donor with glioblastoma.

In its sample, this clone was seen once. The chain links TRBV11-3 to TRBJ2-1, with a possible D match to TRBD1 (6 bases). CDR1 is SGHNT, CDR2 YENEEA, per germline. The length of the CDR3 is 13 residues. With 3 bases removed from V and 8 bases from J, the gap between germline ends came to 11 bases. The CDR3 region is CASSFGGWDEQFF. CDR3 DNA sequence: TGTGCCAGCAGCTTTGGGGGCTGGGATGAGCAGTTCTTC.

This chain links TRBV11-2 with TRBJ1-2; D ambiguous. CDR3 length equals 15 residues. Germline-derived CDR1 and CDR2 are SGHAT and FQNNGV. Deletions cut 2 bases from V and 5 bases from J, with 15 bases between. The CDR3 loop reads CASSLSGRVGYGYTF. The CDR3 coding sequence is TGTGCCAGCAGCTTAAGTGGGAGGGTTGGGTATGGCTACACCTTC.

This rearrangement joins TRBV15 to TRBJ1-1; the match to TRBD1 covers 8 bases. Germline lookup yields CDR1 LNHNV and CDR2 YYDKDF (reference sequence). J lost 8 bases, V lost 3 bases, and 8 bases had no gene match. This CDR3 is built from 14 residues. In nucleotides, the CDR3 is TGTGCCACCAGCAGGGACAGGACAGGGCCCGAAGCTTTCTTT. Translating it yields CATSRDRTGPEAFF.

This chain joins TRBV11-2 and TRBJ1-2, with D perhaps TRBD1 (5 bases). Germline V gene data show CDR1 as SGHAT and CDR2 as FQNNGV. The CDR3 is made up of 15 amino acids. Trimming cost V 4 bases and J 8 bases, with 20 bases left between them. The CDR3: CASSSPPGGFSGYTF. DNA for the CDR3: TGTGCCAGCAGCTCCCCCCCGGGGGGATTCTCCGGCTACACCTTC.

The V call is TRBV7-8, the J call TRBJ1-5; maybe TRBD1 (6 bases). V shed 8 bases and J shed 0 bases, with 17 bases lying between them. Germline loops: CDR1 SGHVS, CDR2 FQNEAQ. This CDR3 region has 16 residues. The CDR3 loop reads CASGGGSLYSNQPQHF. The CDR3 nucleotides are TGTGCCAGCGGGGGGGGCAGTCTTTATAGCAATCAGCCCCAGCATTTT.

Notes on this clone: At one boundary the junction diverges from the germline segment, which might be a read error. The chain is built from TRBV4-1 and TRBJ2-7, with 11 bases aligning to TRBD1. The CDR3 length is 15 residues. CDR1 and CDR2 from the germline V gene are MGHRA and YSYEKL. CDR3 coding DNA: TGTGCCAGCAGCCAAGACGGCCGGGACAGGGGGAAGCAGTACTTC. This sequence encodes CASSQDGRDRGKQYF.

V gene TRBV5-6 combines with J gene TRBJ2-7, with 10 nucleotides matching TRBD1. With V trimmed by 2 bases and J by 3 bases, 5 bases remained unmatched. The CDR3 extends over 15 amino acids. Germline CDR1 SGHDT, CDR2 YYEEEE. In nucleotides, the CDR3 is TGTGCCAGCAGCTTTCCGGGACAGGGGCGCTACGAGCAGTACTTC. Encoded protein: CASSFPGQGRYEQYF.

This chain joins TRBV18 and TRBJ2-5; no clear D. V was cut by 4 bases and J by 9 bases, with 15 bases left in between. Germline CDR1 KGHSH, CDR2 LQKENI. CDR3 length: 13 residues. CDR3 protein: CASSLTRIEAQYF. Written as DNA, the CDR3 is TGTGCCAGCTCACTTACAAGGATTGAGGCCCAGTACTTC.

V usage is TRBV27 and J usage is TRBJ2-3; 8 nucleotides line up with TRBD1. Germline CDR1 reads MNHEY; CDR2 reads SMNVEV (reference sequence). J gave up 2 bases and V 6 bases, and 7 bases lay outside the gene matches. The CDR3 runs to 15 residues. CDR3 region: CASSQGAGYTDTQYF. In nucleotides, the CDR3 is TGTGCCAGCAGCCAGGGGGCGGGGTACACAGATACGCAGTATTTT.

V and J are TRBV4-1 and TRBJ1-1, with unresolved D. CDR3 length equals 10 residues. V lost 8 bases, J lost 11 bases, and 12 bases lay in between. Per the germline V gene, CDR1 is MGHRA and CDR2 is YSYEKL. In DNA form, the CDR3 reads TGCGCCAGCGCTCTGAGTTGGGCTTTCTTT. Translating it yields CASALSWAFF.

The CDR3 reads CASSQSRDRAGGENEKLFF. In nucleotides, the CDR3 is TGCGCCAGCAGCCAATCTCGGGACAGGGCCGGGGGGGAAAATGAAAAACTGTTTTTT. The chain combines TRBV4-1 with TRBJ1-4, with 9 bases fitting TRBD1. CDR3 length: 19 amino acids. The ends lost 2 bases at V and 5 bases at J; junction bases unmatched: 15. The germline V gene has CDR1 MGHRA and CDR2 YSYEKL.

This chain links TRBV6-5 with TRBJ2-2; tentatively, D is TRBD2 (5 bases). V lost 6 bases, J lost 4 bases, and 15 bases lay in between. This CDR3 spans 15 amino acids. CDR1 is MNHEY and CDR2 is SVGAGI in the germline V gene. The CDR3, as DNA: TGTGCCAGCAGGACCACGACTCTAGCCACCGGGGAGCTGTTTTTT. Residues: CASRTTTLATGELFF.

The J gene is TRBJ2-7, the V gene TRBV6-6; no clear D. V lost 3 bases, J lost 7 bases, and 22 bases lay in between. Germline CDR1 MNHNY, CDR2 SVGAGI (reference sequence). The CDR3 loop spans 16 amino acids. The CDR3 here is CASSYTFLTTAGEQYF. CDR3 coding DNA: TGTGCCAGCAGTTATACCTTTTTGACCACGGCCGGGGAGCAGTACTTC.

V is TRBV7-2 and J is TRBJ1-1; TRBD1 is a possible D gene (5 bases). CDR3 size: 15 residues. V was cut by 5 bases and J by 0 bases, with 13 bases left in between. CDR1 and CDR2 from the germline V gene are SGHTA and FQGNSA. The CDR3 bases are TGTGCCAGCAGCCCGGTAACAGGTTTGAACACTGAAGCTTTCTTT. It encodes CASSPVTGLNTEAFF.

The genes are TRBV27 and TRBJ2-2; TRBD1 agrees at 9 bases. V was clipped by 6 bases and J by 4 bases; unmatched bases: 6. The CDR3 loop spans 15 amino acids. Germline assignment: CDR1 MNHEY and CDR2 SMNVEV (reference sequence). CDR3 in DNA: TGTGCCAGCAGCCCCGGGACAGGGCTCACCGGGGAGCTGTTTTTT. Protein product: CASSPGTGLTGELFF.

The V and J genes are TRBV5-1 and TRBJ2-5; 9 bases agree with TRBD2. This CDR3 region has 15 residues. Germline CDR1 reads SGHRS; CDR2 reads YFSETQ. V lost 3 bases to trimming and J lost 7 bases; unmatched junction nucleotides: 10. CDR3 in DNA: TGCGCCAGCAGCTCCGTCGGGACTAGCACGGCGACCCAGTACTTC. Residues: CASSSVGTSTATQYF.

This clone was seen once. This chain uses TRBV30 with TRBJ1-5, with D perhaps TRBD1 (5 bases). The CDR3 is 16 amino acids. CDR1 GTSNPN and CDR2 SVGIG come from the germline V gene (reference sequence). The V and J ends lost 0 bases and 0 bases respectively, with 12 bases between them. CDR3 sequence reads: CAWSVGWDFSNQPQHF. CDR3 nucleotide sequence: TGTGCCTGGAGTGTAGGGTGGGACTTTAGCAATCAGCCCCAGCATTTT.